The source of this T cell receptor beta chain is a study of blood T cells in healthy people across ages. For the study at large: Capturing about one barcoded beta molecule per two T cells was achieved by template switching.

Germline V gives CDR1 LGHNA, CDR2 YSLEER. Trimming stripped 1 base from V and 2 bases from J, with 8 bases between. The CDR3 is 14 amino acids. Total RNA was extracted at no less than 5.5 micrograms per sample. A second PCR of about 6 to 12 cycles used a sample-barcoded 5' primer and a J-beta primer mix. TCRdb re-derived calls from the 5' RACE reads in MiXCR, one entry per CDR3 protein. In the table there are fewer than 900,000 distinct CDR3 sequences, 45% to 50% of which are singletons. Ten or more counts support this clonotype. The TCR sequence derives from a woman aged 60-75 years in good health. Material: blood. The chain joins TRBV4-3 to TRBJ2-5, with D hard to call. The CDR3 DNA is TGCGCCAGCAGCCAAGTAGGACCACAAGAGACCCAGTACTTC. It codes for CASSQVGPQETQYF.